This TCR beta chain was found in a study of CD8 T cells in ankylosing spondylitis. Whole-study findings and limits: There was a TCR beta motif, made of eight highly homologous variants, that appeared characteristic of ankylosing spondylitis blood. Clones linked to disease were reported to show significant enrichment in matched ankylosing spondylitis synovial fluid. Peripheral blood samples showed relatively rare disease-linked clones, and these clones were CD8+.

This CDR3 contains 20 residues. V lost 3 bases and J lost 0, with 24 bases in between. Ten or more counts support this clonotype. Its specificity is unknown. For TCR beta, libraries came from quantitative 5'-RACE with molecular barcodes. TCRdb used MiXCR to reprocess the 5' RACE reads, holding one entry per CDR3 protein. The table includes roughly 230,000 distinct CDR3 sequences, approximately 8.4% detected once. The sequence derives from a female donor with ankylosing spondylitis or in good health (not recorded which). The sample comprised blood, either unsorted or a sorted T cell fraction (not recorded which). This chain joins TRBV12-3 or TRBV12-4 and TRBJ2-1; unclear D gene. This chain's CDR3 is CASSFKGRLLHKSSYNEQFF. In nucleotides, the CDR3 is TGTGCCAGCAGTTTTAAGGGTAGACTCCTACACAAGAGCTCCTACAATGAGCAGTTCTTC.